These T cell receptor beta chains were read from a single sample in a study of pediatric ulcerative colitis. Profiled with immunoSEQ multiplex PCR; TCRdb holds only in-frame clones, not every one. This table has around 64,000 clones, 77% appearing once. The source material was blood. The receptor source for this set is a boy younger than 18 with moderate ulcerative colitis. The CDR3 runs from the conserved cysteine through the conserved F or W.

>TRBV5-1|TRBJ1-1
CASSLGGGTGSSTEAFF
>TRBV4-3|TRBJ2-1
CASSPGLSGVNEQFF
>TRBV7-7|TRBJ2-3
CASSLSGGKADTQYF
>TRBV30|TRBJ2-2
CAWSLRYGGELFF
>TRBV13|TRBJ1-6
CASSSDRAYNSPLHF
>TRBV9|TRBJ1-1
CASSVVSGNTEAFF
>TRBV18|TRBJ1-2
CASSQERTQTGYTF
>TRBV27|TRBJ2-1
CASSLNNEQFF
>TRBV19|TRBJ2-7
CASSIGSDYEQYF
>TRBV29-1|TRBJ2-3
CSVRLAVGTDTQYF
>TRBV19|TRBJ2-3
CASRTFRDPEDTQYF
>TRBV9|TRBJ2-5
CASSAHSTQQETQYF
>TRBV12-5|TRBJ1-2
CASGGKGQGYGYTF
>TRBV9|TRBJ2-2
CASSARDTGELFF
>TRBV20-1|TRBJ2-3
CSASVDTQYF
>TRBV10-2|TRBJ2-7
CASSSYRGDSQYYEQYF
>TRBV5-1|TRBJ2-6
CASSPEISGANVLTF
>TRBV1|TRBJ1-3
CTSSPLTRGSGNTIYF
>TRBV18|TRBJ2-2
CASSPTGQGTGELFF
>TRBV27|TRBJ2-3
CATKQSGSGETDTQYF
>TRBV10-3|TRBJ2-7
CAISESARTSAMNSYEQYF
>TRBV30|TRBJ1-2
CAWSVRTVRVLSDGYTF
>TRBV15|TRBJ2-1
CATSRDRGLAGVFPYNEQFF
>TRBV29-1|TRBJ1-4
CSAGGQPNEKLFF
>TRBV19|TRBJ2-1
CASSIGSGEYNEQFF
>TRBV5-1|TRBJ2-3
CASSFMSDTQYF
>TRBV7-8|TRBJ2-7
CASSLSGLAGRSYEQYF
>TRBV9|TRBJ2-2
CASSVAGGRSGRAGELFF
>TRBV7-2|TRBJ1-2
CASSPDRGNYGYTF
>TRBV27|TRBJ2-1
CASSLPPYNEQFF
>TRBV14|TRBJ1-2
CASSPFGLGYGYTF
>TRBV5-1|TRBJ2-5
CASSKPGLAGAGETQYF
>TRBV19|TRBJ1-3
CASSIDLRVPGNTIYF
>TRBV18|TRBJ1-2
CASSPPGTDFKF
>TRBV11-2|TRBJ2-1
CASSPLRGSGNEQFF
>TRBV7-2|TRBJ1-6
CASKGPRGSSYNSPLHF
>TRBV4-2|TRBJ1-1
CASSQSRADTEAFF
>TRBV29-1|TRBJ1-4
CSVVQGEGRKLFF
>TRBV5-1|TRBJ2-2
CASGPRPGTPMNTGELFF
>TRBV10-2|TRBJ2-3
CASSSPVLRRTSTDTQYF
>TRBV10-3|TRBJ1-1
CAIRLGAGVDTEAFF
>TRBV7-2|TRBJ2-2
CASSLAGELFF
>TRBV9|TRBJ2-3
CASSAGTLSGDTQYF
>TRBV4-1|TRBJ1-1
CASSRVSEGQMNTEAFF
>TRBV19|TRBJ2-7
CASSMVQGYEQYF
>TRBV28|TRBJ1-5
CASSYWTTAGNQPQHF
>TRBV6-5|TRBJ2-3
CASSYSNRAFLDTQYF